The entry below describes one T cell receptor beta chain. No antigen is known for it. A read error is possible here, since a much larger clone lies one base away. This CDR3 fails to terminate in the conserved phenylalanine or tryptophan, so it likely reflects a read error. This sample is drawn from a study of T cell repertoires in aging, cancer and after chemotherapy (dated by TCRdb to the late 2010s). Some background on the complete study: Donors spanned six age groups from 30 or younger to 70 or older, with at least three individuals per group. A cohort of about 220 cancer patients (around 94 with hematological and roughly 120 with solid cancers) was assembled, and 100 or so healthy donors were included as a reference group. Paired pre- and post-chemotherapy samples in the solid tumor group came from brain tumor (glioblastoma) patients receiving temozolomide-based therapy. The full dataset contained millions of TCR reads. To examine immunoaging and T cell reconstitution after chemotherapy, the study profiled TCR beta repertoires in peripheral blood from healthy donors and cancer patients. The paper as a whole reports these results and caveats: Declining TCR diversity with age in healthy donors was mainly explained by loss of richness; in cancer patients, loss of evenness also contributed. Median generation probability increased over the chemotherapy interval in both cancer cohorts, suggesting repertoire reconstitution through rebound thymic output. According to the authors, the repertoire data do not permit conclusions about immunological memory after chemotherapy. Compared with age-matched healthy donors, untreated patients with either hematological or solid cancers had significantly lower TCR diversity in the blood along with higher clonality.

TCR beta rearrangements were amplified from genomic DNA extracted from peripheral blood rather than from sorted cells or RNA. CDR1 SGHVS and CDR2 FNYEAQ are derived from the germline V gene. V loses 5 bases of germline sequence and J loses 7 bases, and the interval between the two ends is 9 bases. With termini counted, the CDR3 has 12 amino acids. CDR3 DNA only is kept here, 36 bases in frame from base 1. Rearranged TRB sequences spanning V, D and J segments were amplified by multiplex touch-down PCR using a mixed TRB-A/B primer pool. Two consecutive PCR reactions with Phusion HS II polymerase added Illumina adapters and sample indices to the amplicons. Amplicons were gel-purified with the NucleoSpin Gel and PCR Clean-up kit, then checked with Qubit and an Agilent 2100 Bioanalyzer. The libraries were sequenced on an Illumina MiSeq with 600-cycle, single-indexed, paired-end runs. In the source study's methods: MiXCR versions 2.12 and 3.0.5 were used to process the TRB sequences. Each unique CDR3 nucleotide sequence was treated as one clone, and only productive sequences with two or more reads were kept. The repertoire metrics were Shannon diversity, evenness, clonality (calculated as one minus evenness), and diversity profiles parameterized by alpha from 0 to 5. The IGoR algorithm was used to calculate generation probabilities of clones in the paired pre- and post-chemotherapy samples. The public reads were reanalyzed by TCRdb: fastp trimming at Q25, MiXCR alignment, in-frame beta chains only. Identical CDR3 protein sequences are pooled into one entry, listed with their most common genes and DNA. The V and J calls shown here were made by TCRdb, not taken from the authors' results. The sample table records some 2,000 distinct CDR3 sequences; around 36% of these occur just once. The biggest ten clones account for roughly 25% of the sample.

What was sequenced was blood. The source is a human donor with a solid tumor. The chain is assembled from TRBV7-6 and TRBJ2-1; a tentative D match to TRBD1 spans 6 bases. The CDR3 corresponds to CASSPGVNEQFI. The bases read TGTGCCAGCAGCCCAGGGGTGAATGAGCAGTTCATC.